This T cell receptor beta chain was found in a study of blood T cell repertoires in COVID-19. Study-wide context: From the United States, Italy and Spain came samples of acute and convalescent COVID-19. The cDNA or gDNA used as material had been derived from T cells, B-cell-depleted T cells, or PBMCs.

V lost 1 base to trimming and J lost 5 bases; unmatched junction nucleotides: 8. The CDR3 has 16 amino acids. Germline V CDR1 and CDR2: SGHNT, YENEEA. This clone has only one observation. Methods used by the authors: Amplification of reference gene primers provided the estimated nucleated cell counts. Assay used: immunoSEQ multiplex PCR; TCRdb lists only in-frame clones, some missing. V, J and clone size are those of that table, while D and trimming were read from the DNA. Among tens of thousands of clones, about 83% were seen once, and the ten largest hold almost 5.5%. This clonotype was sampled from a man aged 60 to 69 with acute or convalescent COVID-19. Sequenced input: peripheral blood. The V gene is TRBV11-3, the J gene TRBJ2-1; 7 bases match TRBD1. Here the CDR3 DNA reads TGTGCCAGCAGCTTAGGCCCTTGGACAGGCAACAATGAGCAGTTCTTC. Its translation: CASSLGPWTGNNEQFF.